Described below is a single TCR beta chain sequence and its context. The sample is drawn from a study of blood T cell repertoires in COVID-19. Generated by immunoSEQ multiplex PCR, the TCRdb table keeps only in-frame clones and is missing some. The sample records over 200,000 clones, about 90% being singletons. This CDR3 spans 15 amino acids. The V and J ends lost 2 bases and 5 bases, in that order; junction bases with no gene match: 5. CDR1 is SGHTA, CDR2 FQGTGA, per germline. The sample was peripheral blood. The sequence derives from a woman in her fifties or sixties with acute or convalescent COVID-19. The rearrangement links TRBV7-3 to TRBJ2-3; 9 nucleotides match TRBD1. Here the CDR3 DNA reads TGTGCCAGCAGCTTAGGGACAGGGACACTAGATACGCAGTATTTT. It translates to CASSLGTGTLDTQYF.